This T cell receptor (beta chain) was documented in a study of regulatory T cells in long-lasting Graves disease. Of note for this clonotype: Antigen unknown.

The TCR beta library used iRepertoire HTBI primers with Arm-PCR amplification of CDR3. TCRdb re-analysed the multiplex PCR reads in MiXCR, keeping a single row per CDR3 protein. The sample lists approximately 400,000 distinct CDR3 sequences; under 15% were seen once. General study findings and limits: A limited number of samples was an acknowledged limitation.

V shed 3 bases, J shed 7 bases, and the junction held 14 bases outside the gene matches. Germline V CDR1 and CDR2: SQVTM, ANQGSEA. CDR3 length: 16 amino acids. Indicated time point: newly diagnosed GD, antithyroid drugs for less than 3 months. Extracted PBMC RNA gave rise to the TCR library. Another study also made use of these data, one on T cells in Graves' hyperthyroidism and ophthalmopathy.

The clonotype originates from a woman aged 30 to 39 with Graves disease. The V and J genes are TRBV29-1 and TRBJ2-2; 7 nucleotides align to TRBD2. The sequencing used peripheral blood mononuclear cells (PBMCs), collected at new diagnosis, from a patient treated with antithyroid drugs. CDR3 in DNA: TGCAGCGTTGAGTGGGTCTGGCGGGAGTGGGTCGGGGAGCTGTTTTTT. It translates to CSVEWVWREWVGELFF.